This TCR beta chain originates from a study of blood T cell repertoires in COVID-19. Study-level background: Acute and convalescent COVID-19 samples came from the United States, Italy and Spain. T cells, B-cell-depleted T cells, or PBMCs supplied cDNA or gDNA.

TCRdb keeps only in-frame clones here, not all; method: immunoSEQ multiplex PCR. Of 440,000 or so clones in the sample, approximately 90% were seen once. The CDR3 consists of 15 residues. Germline CDR1 reads SGHRS; CDR2 reads YFSETQ. The germline V and J ends were trimmed by 4 bases and 2 bases, with 16 bases remaining between them. Seattle patients were enrolled while actively infected and followed longitudinally. The rearrangement uses TRBV5-1 and TRBJ2-7; D remains ambiguous. Sequencing was done on a sample of peripheral blood. This clonotype originated in a woman between 35 and 50 years old with COVID-19, enrolled during active disease. This CDR3 reads CASSVGMLLTYEQYF. CDR3 DNA sequence: TGCGCCAGCAGCGTTGGTATGTTACTTACCTACGAGCAGTACTTC.